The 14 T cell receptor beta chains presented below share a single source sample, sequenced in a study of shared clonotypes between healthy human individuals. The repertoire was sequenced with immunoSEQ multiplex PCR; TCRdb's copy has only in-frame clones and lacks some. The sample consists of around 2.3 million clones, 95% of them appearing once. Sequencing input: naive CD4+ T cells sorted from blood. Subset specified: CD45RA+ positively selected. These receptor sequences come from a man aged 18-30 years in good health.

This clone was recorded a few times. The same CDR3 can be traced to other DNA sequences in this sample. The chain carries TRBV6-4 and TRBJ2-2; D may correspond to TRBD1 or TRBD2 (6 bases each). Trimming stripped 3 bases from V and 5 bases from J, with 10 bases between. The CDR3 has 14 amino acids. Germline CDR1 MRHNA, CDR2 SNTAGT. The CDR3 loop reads CASSEQGGTGELFF. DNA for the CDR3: TGTGCCAGCAGTGAACAGGGAGGAACCGGGGAGCTGTTTTTT.

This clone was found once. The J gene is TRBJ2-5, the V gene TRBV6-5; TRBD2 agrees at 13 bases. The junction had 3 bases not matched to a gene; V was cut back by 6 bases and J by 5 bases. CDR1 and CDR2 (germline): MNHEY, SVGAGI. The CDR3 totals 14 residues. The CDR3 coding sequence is TGTGCCAGCAGAGGACTAGCGGGAGCGGAGACCCAGTACTTC. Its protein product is CASRGLAGAETQYF.

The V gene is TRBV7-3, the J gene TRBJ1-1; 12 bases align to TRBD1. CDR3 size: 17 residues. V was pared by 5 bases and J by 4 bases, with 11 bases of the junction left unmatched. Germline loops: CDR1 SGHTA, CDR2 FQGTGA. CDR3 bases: TGTGCCAGCAGCGAGTTCTGGGACAGGGGGCATCGCACTGAAGCTTTCTTT. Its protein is CASSEFWDRGHRTEAFF.

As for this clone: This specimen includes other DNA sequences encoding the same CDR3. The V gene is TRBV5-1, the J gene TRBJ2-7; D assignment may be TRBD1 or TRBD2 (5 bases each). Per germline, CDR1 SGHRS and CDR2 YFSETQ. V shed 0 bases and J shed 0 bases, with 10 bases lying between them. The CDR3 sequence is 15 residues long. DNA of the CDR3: TGCGCCAGCAGCTTGGAACCAGGGAGCTCCTACGAGCAGTACTTC. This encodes CASSLEPGSSYEQYF.

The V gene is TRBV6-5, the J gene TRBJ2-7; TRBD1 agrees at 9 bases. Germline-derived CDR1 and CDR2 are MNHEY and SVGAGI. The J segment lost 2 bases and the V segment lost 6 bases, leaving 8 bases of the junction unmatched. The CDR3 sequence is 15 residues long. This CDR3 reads CASSPRQGVAYEQYF. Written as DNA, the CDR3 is TGTGCCAGCAGCCCTCGACAGGGGGTCGCCTACGAGCAGTACTTC.

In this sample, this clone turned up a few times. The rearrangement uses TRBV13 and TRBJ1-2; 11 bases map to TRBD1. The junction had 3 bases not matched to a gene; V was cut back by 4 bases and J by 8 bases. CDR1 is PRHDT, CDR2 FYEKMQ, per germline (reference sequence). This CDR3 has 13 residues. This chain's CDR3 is CASSSRTGGGYTF. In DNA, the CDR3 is TGTGCCAGCAGCTCCAGGACAGGGGGCGGCTACACCTTC.

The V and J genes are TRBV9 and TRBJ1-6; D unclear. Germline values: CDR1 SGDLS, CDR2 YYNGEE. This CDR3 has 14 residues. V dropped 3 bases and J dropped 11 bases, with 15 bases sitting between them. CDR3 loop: CASSAGETITPLHF. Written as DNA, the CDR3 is TGTGCCAGCAGCGCAGGAGAAACAATTACACCCCTCCACTTT.

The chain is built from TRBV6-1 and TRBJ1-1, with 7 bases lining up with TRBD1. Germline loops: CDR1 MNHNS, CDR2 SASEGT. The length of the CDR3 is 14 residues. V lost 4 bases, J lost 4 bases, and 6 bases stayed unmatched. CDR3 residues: CASSARGPGTEAFF. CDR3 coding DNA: TGTGCCAGCAGTGCGAGGGGGCCTGGCACTGAAGCTTTCTTT.

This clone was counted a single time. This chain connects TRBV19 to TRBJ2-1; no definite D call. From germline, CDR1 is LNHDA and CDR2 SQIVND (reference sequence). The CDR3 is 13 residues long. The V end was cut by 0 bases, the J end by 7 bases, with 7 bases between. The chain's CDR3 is CASSIDDKNEQFF. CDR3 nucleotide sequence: TGTGCCAGTAGTATAGATGACAAGAATGAGCAGTTCTTC.

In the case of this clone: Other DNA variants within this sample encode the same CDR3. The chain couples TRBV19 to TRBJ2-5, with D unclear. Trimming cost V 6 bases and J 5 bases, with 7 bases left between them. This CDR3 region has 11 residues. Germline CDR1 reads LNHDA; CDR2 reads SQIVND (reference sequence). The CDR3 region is CASSTRETQYF. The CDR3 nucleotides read TGTGCCAGTAGCACCCGGGAGACCCAGTACTTC.

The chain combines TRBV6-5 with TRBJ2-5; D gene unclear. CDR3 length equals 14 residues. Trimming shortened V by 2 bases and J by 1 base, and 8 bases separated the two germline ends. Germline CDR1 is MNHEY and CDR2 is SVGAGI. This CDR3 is CASSYKAAQETQYF. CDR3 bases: TGTGCCAGCAGTTACAAGGCTGCCCAAGAGACCCAGTACTTC.

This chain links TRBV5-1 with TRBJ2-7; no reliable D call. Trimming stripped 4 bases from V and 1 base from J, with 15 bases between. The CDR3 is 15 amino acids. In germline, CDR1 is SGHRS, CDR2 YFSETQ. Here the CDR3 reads CASSLGSAFSYEQYF. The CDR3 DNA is TGCGCCAGCAGCCTCGGATCGGCCTTTTCCTACGAGCAGTACTTC.

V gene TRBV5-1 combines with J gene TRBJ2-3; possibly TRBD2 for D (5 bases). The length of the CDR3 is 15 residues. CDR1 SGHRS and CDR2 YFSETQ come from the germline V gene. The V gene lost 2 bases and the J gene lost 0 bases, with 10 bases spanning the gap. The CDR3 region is CASSFAGLSTDTQYF. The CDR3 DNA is TGCGCCAGCAGCTTCGCAGGACTTAGCACAGATACGCAGTATTTT.

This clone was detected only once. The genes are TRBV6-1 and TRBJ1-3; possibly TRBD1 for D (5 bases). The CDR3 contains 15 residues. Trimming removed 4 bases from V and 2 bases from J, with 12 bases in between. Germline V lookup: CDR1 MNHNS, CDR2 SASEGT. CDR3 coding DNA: TGTGCCAGCAGTGCCTTCGGGACTCCTGGAAACACCATATATTTT. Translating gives CASSAFGTPGNTIYF.